These 11 T cell receptor beta chains originate from one sample sequenced in a study of T cells in Graves' hyperthyroidism and ophthalmopathy (dated by TCRdb to about 2019). Preparation of the library involved multiplex PCR. Sequenced using an Illumina HiSeq 2000. Amplification of TCR beta CDR3 regions was carried out from RNA transcripts. A first-round RT-PCR of the TCR CDR3 used the HTBI primer set with the Qiagen OneStep RT-PCR kit. The public reads were reanalyzed by TCRdb: fastp trimming at Q25, MiXCR alignment, in-frame beta chains only. Duplicate CDR3 protein sequences are folded into a single record with the most common DNA and genes. The sample table contains roughly 800,000 distinct CDR3 sequences; only one count was recorded for over 35% of them. The ten largest make up approximately 8.7% of the sample. Sample: blood. The origin of the receptors is a man between 18 and 35 years old with Graves' hyperthyroidism.

V is TRBV12-3 or TRBV12-4 and J is TRBJ2-7; D is unresolved. Trimming took 5 bases from V and 5 from J, leaving 13 bases between them. The CDR3 consists of 13 residues. The CDR3 nucleotides read TGTGCCAGCAGTCTCCTGGCGTTTGACGAGCAGTACTTC. This translates into CASSLLAFDEQYF.

This clonotype was counted a few times. The chain has TRBV20-1 and TRBJ2-2; TRBD1 agrees at 9 bases. CDR3 length equals 14 residues. Per germline, CDR1 DFQATT and CDR2 SNEGSKA (reference sequence). The V segment lost 3 bases and the J segment 6 bases; nucleotides outside the gene matches: 5. The CDR3 protein is CSARRDRVAGELFF. CDR3 DNA sequence: TGCAGTGCTAGGAGGGACAGGGTCGCCGGGGAGCTGTTTTTT.

This clonotype was seen repeatedly, ten times or more. CDR3: CASSTDRDSNQPQHF. For the CDR3, the DNA is TGTGCCAGCAGCACAGACAGGGATAGCAATCAGCCCCAGCATTTT. The J gene is TRBJ1-5, the V gene TRBV7-9, with 7 bases lining up with TRBD1. This CDR3 is 15 amino acids long. Germline V gene sequence: CDR1 SEHNR, CDR2 FQNEAQ (reference sequence). J lost 0 bases, V lost 5 bases, and 4 bases had no gene match.

The chain uses TRBV10-2 and TRBJ2-7; 7 bases align to TRBD2. Germline assignment: CDR1 WSHSY and CDR2 SAAADI. The J segment lost 0 bases and the V segment lost 8 bases, leaving 7 bases of the junction unmatched. The CDR3 has 14 amino acids. CDR3 protein: CASLGTMDSYEQYF. DNA of the CDR3: TGCGCCAGCCTAGGGACTATGGACTCCTACGAGCAGTACTTC.

CDR3 sequence reads: CAISGAGVDSPLHF. The CDR3 DNA reads TGTGCCATCAGCGGCGCGGGGGTTGACTCACCCCTCCACTTT. This chain uses TRBV6-5 with TRBJ1-6, with a tentative D call TRBD1 (5 bases). This CDR3 is built from 14 residues. Germline V gene lookup returns CDR1 MNHEY and CDR2 SVGAGI. Trimming shortened V by 10 bases and J by 10 bases, and 20 bases separated the two germline ends.

This clonotype occurred a few times. The chain joins TRBV20-1 to TRBJ1-6; D is possibly TRBD1 (5 bases). Per germline, CDR1 DFQATT and CDR2 SNEGSKA (reference sequence). Trimming pared 5 bases from V and 7 bases from J, leaving 24 bases between. The CDR3 contains 17 residues. This CDR3 reads CSAPRGGGAGRNSPLHF. CDR3 nucleotides: TGCAGTGCTCCTCGGGGCGGTGGGGCAGGGCGAAATTCACCCCTCCACTTT.

This clonotype was picked up many times. The V and J genes are TRBV12-3 or TRBV12-4 and TRBJ1-2; D unresolved. This CDR3 contains 11 residues. V was pared by 6 bases and J by 5 bases, with 7 bases between. CDR3 nucleotides: TGTGCCAGCAGGATCTCGTATGGCTACACCTTC. Its protein product is CASRISYGYTF.

This clonotype was detected only a few times. This sequence joins TRBV12-3 or TRBV12-4 and TRBJ1-1; 8 bases are shared with TRBD1. This CDR3 is built from 14 residues. The ends lost 6 bases at V and 3 bases at J; junction bases unmatched: 6. CDR3 nucleotide sequence: TGTGCCAGCAGCTTCGGACAGGGCCACACTGAAGCTTTCTTT. It yields the protein CASSFGQGHTEAFF.

The CDR3 loop is CASSRGTVYGEKLFF. CDR3 DNA: TGTGCCAGCAGTCGGGGGACAGTTTACGGTGAAAAACTGTTTTTT. The rearrangement joins TRBV6-5 to TRBJ1-4, with 7 bases aligning to TRBD1. This CDR3 has 15 amino acids. The trim removed 5 bases at V and 7 bases at J, leaving 10 bases unmatched. Germline lookup yields CDR1 MNHEY and CDR2 SVGAGI.

V usage is TRBV29-1 and J usage is TRBJ1-1; 8 positions match TRBD1. Per germline, CDR1 SQVTM and CDR2 ANQGSEA. This CDR3 has 14 amino acids. J gave up 2 bases and V 3 bases, and 5 bases lay outside the gene matches. CDR3 coding DNA: TGCAGCGTTGATGCAGGGGGCCTTAACACTGAAGCTTTCTTT. It codes for CSVDAGGLNTEAFF.

With regard to this clonotype: A much more abundant neighbour one base away suggests this may be a read error. V usage is TRBV2 and J usage is TRBJ1-1, with D tentatively TRBD1 (5 bases). V was pared by 8 bases and J by 5 bases, with 21 bases between. The germline V gene has CDR1 SNHLY and CDR2 FYNNEI. The CDR3 consists of 15 residues. Here the CDR3 DNA reads TGTGCCAGCGGGAGGGCAGGGCTAATCGGGACTGAAGCTTTCTTT. This sequence encodes CASGRAGLIGTEAFF.